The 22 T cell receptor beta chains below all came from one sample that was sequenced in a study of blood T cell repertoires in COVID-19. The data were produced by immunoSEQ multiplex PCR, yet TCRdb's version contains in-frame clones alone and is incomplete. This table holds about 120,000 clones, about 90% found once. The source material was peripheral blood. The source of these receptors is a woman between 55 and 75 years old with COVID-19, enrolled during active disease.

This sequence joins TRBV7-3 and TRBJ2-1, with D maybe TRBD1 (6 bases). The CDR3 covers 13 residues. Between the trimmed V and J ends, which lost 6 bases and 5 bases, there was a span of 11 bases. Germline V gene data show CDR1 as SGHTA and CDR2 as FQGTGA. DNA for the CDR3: TGTGCCAGCAGTACGGACAGAGACAATGAGCAGTTCTTC. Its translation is CASSTDRDNEQFF.

CDR3: CASSYGGAEYGYTF. CDR3 coding DNA: TGTGCCAGCAGTTACGGGGGGGCAGAGTATGGCTACACCTTC. The chain couples TRBV6-5 to TRBJ1-2, with a possible D match to TRBD1 (6 bases). The CDR3 is 14 residues long. Germline V gene sequence: CDR1 MNHEY, CDR2 SVGAGI. The V gene lost 2 bases and the J gene lost 5 bases, with 12 bases spanning the gap.

The CDR3 nucleotides are TGTGCCAGCAGTGAAGCCCACTTCTCCTACAATGAGCAGTTCTTC. Translating it yields CASSEAHFSYNEQFF. The rearrangement links TRBV2 to TRBJ2-1; no definite D call. The germline CDR1 and CDR2 sequences are SNHLY and FYNNEI. Between the trimmed V and J ends, which lost 0 bases and 0 bases, there was a span of 6 bases. The CDR3 spans 15 residues.

In DNA form, the CDR3 reads TGTGCCAGCAGCCCAGCGGGGGCCCCGTCAGATACGCAGTATTTT. Amino acids: CASSPAGAPSDTQYF. The gene calls are TRBV5-4 and TRBJ2-3; 8 bases are a match to TRBD2. CDR3 length equals 15 residues. The junction had 8 bases not matched to a gene; V was cut back by 4 bases and J by 4 bases. Germline V gene data show CDR1 as SGHNT and CDR2 as YYREEE (reference sequence).

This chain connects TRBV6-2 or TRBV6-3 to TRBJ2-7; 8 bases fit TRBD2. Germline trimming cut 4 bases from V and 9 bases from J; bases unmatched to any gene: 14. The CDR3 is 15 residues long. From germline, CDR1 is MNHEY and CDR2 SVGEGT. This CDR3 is CASSSGLASTFPQYF. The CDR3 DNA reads TGTGCCAGCAGTTCTGGACTAGCCTCTACGTTTCCGCAGTACTTC.

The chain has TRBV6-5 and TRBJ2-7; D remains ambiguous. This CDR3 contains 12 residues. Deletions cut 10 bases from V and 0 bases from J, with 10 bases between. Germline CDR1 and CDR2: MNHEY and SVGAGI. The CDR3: CATRVSSYEQYF. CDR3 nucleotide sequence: TGTGCCACACGCGTTAGCTCCTACGAGCAGTACTTC.

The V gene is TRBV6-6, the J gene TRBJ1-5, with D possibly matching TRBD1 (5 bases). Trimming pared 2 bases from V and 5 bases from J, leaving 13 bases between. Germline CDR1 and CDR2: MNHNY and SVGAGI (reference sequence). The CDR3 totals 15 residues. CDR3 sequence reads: CASSYGGEGHQPQHF. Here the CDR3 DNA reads TGTGCCAGCAGTTACGGGGGGGAAGGCCATCAGCCCCAGCATTTT.

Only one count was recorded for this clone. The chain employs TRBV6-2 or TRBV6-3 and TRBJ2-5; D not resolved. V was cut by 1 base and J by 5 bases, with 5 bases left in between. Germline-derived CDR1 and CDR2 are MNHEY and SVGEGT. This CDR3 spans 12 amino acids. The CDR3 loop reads CASSYFGETQYF. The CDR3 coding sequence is TGTGCCAGCAGTTACTTCGGGGAGACCCAGTACTTC.

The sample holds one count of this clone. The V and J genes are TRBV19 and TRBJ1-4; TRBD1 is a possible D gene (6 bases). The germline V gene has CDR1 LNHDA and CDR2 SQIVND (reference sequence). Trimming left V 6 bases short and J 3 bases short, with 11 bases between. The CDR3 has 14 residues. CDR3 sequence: CASSSKGANEKLFF. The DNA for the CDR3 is TGTGCCAGTAGCTCGAAGGGGGCTAATGAAAAACTGTTTTTT.

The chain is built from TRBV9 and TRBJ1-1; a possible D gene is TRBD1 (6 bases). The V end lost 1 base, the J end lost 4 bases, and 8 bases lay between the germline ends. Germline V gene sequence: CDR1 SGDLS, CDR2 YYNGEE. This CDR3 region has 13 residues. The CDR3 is CASSVTGITEAFF. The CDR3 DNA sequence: TGTGCCAGCAGCGTAACAGGGATCACTGAAGCTTTCTTT.

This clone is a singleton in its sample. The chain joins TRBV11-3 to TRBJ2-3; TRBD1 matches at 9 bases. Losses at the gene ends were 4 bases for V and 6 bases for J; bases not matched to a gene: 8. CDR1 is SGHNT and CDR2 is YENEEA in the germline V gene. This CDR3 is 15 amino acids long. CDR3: CASSSRDRERDTQYF. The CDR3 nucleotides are TGTGCCAGCAGCTCTCGGGACAGGGAAAGGGATACGCAGTATTTT.

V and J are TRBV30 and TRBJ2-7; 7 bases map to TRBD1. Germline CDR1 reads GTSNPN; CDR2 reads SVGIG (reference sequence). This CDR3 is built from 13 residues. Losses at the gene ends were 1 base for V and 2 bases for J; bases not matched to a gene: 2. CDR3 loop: CAWSAGTAYEQYF. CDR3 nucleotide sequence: TGTGCCTGGAGTGCCGGGACAGCCTACGAGCAGTACTTC.

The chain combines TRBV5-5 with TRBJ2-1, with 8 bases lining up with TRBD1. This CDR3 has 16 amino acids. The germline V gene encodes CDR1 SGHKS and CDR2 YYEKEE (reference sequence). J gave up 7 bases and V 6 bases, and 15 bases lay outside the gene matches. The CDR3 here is CASTPSRAGGRNEQFF. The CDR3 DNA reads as TGTGCCAGCACTCCTTCAAGGGCAGGGGGCAGGAATGAGCAGTTCTTC.

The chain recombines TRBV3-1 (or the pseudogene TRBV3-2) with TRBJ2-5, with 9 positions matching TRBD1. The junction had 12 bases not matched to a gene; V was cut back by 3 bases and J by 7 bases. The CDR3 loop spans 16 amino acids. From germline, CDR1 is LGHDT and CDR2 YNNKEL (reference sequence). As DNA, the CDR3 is TGTGCCAGCAGCCAGGCCCTTGGACAGGGGAAGAGGACCCAGTACTTC. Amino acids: CASSQALGQGKRTQYF.

DNA for the CDR3: TGTGCCAGCAGTTGGGAGGGACTAGCGGCGAATGAGCAGTTCTTC. Its translation: CASSWEGLAANEQFF. The gene calls are TRBV6-2 or TRBV6-3 and TRBJ2-1, with 11 positions matching TRBD2. This CDR3 contains 15 residues. From germline, CDR1 is MNHEY and CDR2 SVGEGT. V was clipped by 4 bases and J by 7 bases; unmatched bases: 6.

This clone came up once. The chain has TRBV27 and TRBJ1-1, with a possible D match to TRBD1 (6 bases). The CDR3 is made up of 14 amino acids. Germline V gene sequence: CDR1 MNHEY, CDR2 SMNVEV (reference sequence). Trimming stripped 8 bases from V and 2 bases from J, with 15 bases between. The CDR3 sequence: CASLRAGANTEAFF. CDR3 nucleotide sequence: TGTGCCAGCCTCCGGGCAGGGGCAAACACTGAAGCTTTCTTT.

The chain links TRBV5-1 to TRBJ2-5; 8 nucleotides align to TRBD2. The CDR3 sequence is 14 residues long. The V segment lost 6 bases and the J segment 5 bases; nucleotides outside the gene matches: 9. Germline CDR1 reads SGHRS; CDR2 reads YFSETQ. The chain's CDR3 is CASNTGGPRETQYF. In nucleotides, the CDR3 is TGCGCCAGCAACACGGGGGGGCCGAGGGAGACCCAGTACTTC. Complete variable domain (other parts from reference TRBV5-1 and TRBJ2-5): KAGVTQTPRYLIKTRGQQVTLSCSPISGHRSVSWYQQTPGQGLQFLFEYFSETQRNKGNFPGRFSGRQFSNSRSEMNVSTLELGDSALYLCASNTGGPRETQYFGPGTRLLVL.

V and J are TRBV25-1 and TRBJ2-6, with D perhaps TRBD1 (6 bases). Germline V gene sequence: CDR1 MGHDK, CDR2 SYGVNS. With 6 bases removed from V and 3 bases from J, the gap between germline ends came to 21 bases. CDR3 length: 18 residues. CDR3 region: CASSGVQGGVGGANVLTF. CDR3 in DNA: TGTGCCAGCAGCGGAGTACAGGGTGGAGTCGGTGGGGCCAACGTCCTGACTTTC.

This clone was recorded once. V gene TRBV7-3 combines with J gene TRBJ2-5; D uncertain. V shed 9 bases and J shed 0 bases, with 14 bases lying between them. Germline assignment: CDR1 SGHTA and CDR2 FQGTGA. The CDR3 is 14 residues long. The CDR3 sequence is CARKVPLNQETQYF. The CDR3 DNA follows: TGTGCCAGAAAGGTCCCACTAAACCAAGAGACCCAGTACTTC.

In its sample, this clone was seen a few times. The CDR3 loop is CASSLAGLAGEQFF. The DNA for the CDR3 is TGTGCCAGCAGCTTGGCAGGACTAGCAGGCGAGCAGTTCTTC. This chain uses TRBV5-4 with TRBJ2-1, with TRBD2 matching over 8 bases. The junction had 6 bases not matched to a gene; V was cut back by 0 bases and J by 10 bases. The CDR3 totals 14 residues. From germline, CDR1 is SGHNT and CDR2 YYREEE (reference sequence).

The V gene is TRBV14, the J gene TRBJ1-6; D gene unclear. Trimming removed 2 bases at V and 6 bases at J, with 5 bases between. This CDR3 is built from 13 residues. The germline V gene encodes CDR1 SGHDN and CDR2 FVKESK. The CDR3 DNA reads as TGTGCCAGCAGCCAATGGGCTAATTCACCCCTCCACTTT. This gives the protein CASSQWANSPLHF.

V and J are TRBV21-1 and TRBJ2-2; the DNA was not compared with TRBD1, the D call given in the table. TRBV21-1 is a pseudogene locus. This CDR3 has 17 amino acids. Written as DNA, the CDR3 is TGTGCCAGCAGCGCTTCCGGGACAGGGGGCGTCACCGGGGAGCTGTTTTTT. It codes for CASSASGTGGVTGELFF.